These 20 T cell receptor beta chains were all obtained from the same sample, sequenced in a study of post-analysis software for immune sequencing data. Unique molecular identifiers were built into the TCR beta cDNA libraries. TCRdb re-called the PCR reads through MiXCR, storing one row per CDR3 protein. This table holds 180,000 or so distinct CDR3 sequences, approximately 30% found once. General observations from the study: TRBV5-6, TRBV5-1 and TRBV20-1 were among four or five TRBV segments more frequent in patients than controls.

Antigens for these TCRs are unknown. Source material: blood. Receptor source: a girl between 2 and 17 years old with multiple sclerosis.

A word on this clonotype: Possible read error: a much larger clone is one base away. The chain is built from TRBV6-1 and TRBJ2-7; possible D gene TRBD1, 6 bases. The CDR3 is 14 residues long. Germline CDR1 MNHNS, CDR2 SASEGT. CDR3 nucleotides: TGTACCAGCAGTGATCAGGGGAGCTCCTACGAGCAGTACTTC. It codes for CTSSDQGSSYEQYF.

This clonotype was found many times. V gene TRBV15 combines with J gene TRBJ2-7; 10 nucleotides align to TRBD2. The CDR3 is made up of 15 amino acids. V lost 4 bases and J lost 5; bases outside the gene matches: 8. CDR1 is LNHNV, CDR2 YYDKDF, per germline (reference sequence). For the CDR3, the DNA is TGTGCCACCAGCATTGCTAGCGGGAGAGCCGACGAGCAGTACTTC. This codes for CATSIASGRADEQYF.

There are a few counts of this clonotype. The V call is TRBV5-1, the J call TRBJ2-3, with D hard to call. The V and J ends lost 4 bases and 6 bases respectively, with 21 bases between them. The CDR3 runs 16 residues. Germline CDR1 reads SGHRS; CDR2 reads YFSETQ. DNA for the CDR3: TGCGCCAGCAGCGGCTTGGGCGGTTCGGTAATGGATACGCAGTATTTT. It codes for CASSGLGGSVMDTQYF.

This chain uses TRBV20-1 with TRBJ2-5; 12 nucleotides agree with TRBD2. Germline CDR1 reads DFQATT; CDR2 reads SNEGSKA (reference sequence). V shed 1 base and J 10 bases; nucleotides not matched to a gene: 13. There are 16 residues in the CDR3. CDR3 DNA: TGCAGTGCTAGAGCAGGGACTAGCGGGCCGACCGGGGGCCAGTACTTC. Its protein product is CSARAGTSGPTGGQYF.

This clonotype turned up a few times. A much larger clone lies one base from this, so it may be a read error. The chain links TRBV15 to TRBJ2-7; 7 nucleotides match TRBD2. The J segment lost 3 bases and the V segment lost 4 bases, leaving 6 bases of the junction unmatched. This CDR3 contains 14 residues. Germline CDR1 and CDR2: LNHNV and YYDKDF (reference sequence). Written as DNA, the CDR3 is TGTGCCACCAGCAATGCCGGGGGGAGCTACGAGCAGTACTTC. This encodes CATSNAGGSYEQYF.

The table lists this clonotype with a few counts. The chain joins TRBV19 to TRBJ1-2, with D perhaps TRBD1 (6 bases). V lost 9 bases to trimming and J lost 0 bases, with 11 bases between them. CDR1 LNHDA and CDR2 SQIVND come from the germline V gene (reference sequence). The CDR3 sequence is 13 residues long. CDR3 in DNA: TGTGCCAGCCTAGGACAGCCTAACTATGGCTACACCTTC. Translating gives CASLGQPNYGYTF.

This clonotype was recorded many times. This rearrangement joins TRBV20-1 to TRBJ2-7; weak D call: TRBD1 (5 bases). From germline, CDR1 is DFQATT and CDR2 SNEGSKA (reference sequence). V lost 6 bases to trimming and J lost 2 bases, with 17 bases between them. This CDR3 comprises 14 residues. CDR3 sequence reads: CSAHQGPATYEQYF. CDR3 in DNA: TGCAGTGCCCATCAGGGCCCCGCGACCTACGAGCAGTACTTC.

This clonotype has a count of ten or more. This sequence joins TRBV28 and TRBJ2-3, with 7 bases that match TRBD1. The V gene end was trimmed by 3 bases and the J gene end by 11 bases; junction bases not matched to a gene: 8. This CDR3 contains 13 residues. Germline V CDR1 and CDR2: MDHEN, SYDVKM. The CDR3 is CASSFGPSGGQYF. As DNA, the CDR3 is TGTGCCAGCAGTTTCGGGCCTTCAGGGGGGCAGTATTTT.

The table lists this clonotype with many counts. The chain employs TRBV5-1 and TRBJ2-7, with 11 bases fitting TRBD1. This CDR3 is 14 amino acids long. J gave up 3 bases and V 2 bases, and 1 base lay outside the gene matches. Looked up from germline, CDR1 is SGHRS and CDR2 is YFSETQ. CDR3 bases: TGCGCCAGCAGCTTTGGGACAGGGGGCTACGAGCAGTACTTC. Encoded protein: CASSFGTGGYEQYF. Filled out from reference TRBV5-1 and TRBJ2-7, the complete variable domain reads KAGVTQTPRYLIKTRGQQVTLSCSPISGHRSVSWYQQTPGQGLQFLFEYFSETQRNKGNFPGRFSGRQFSNSRSEMNVSTLELGDSALYLCASSFGTGGYEQYFGPGTRLTVT.

The V gene is TRBV19, the J gene TRBJ2-3; maybe TRBD2 (6 bases). Germline CDR1 reads LNHDA; CDR2 reads SQIVND (reference sequence). With 5 bases removed from V and 2 bases from J, the gap between germline ends came to 14 bases. CDR3 size: 15 residues. This CDR3 is CASSSMGGLTDTQYF. The CDR3 bases are TGTGCCAGTAGTTCGATGGGGGGTCTCACAGATACGCAGTATTTT.

Remarks on this clonotype: A read error may explain this, as a much larger clone is one base away. The genes are TRBV15 and TRBJ2-5; D possibly corresponds to TRBD2 (5 bases). CDR3 length: 13 residues. The V end lost 5 bases, the J end lost 11 bases, and 18 bases lay between the germline ends. Germline V gene sequence: CDR1 LNHNV, CDR2 YYDKDF (reference sequence). The CDR3 loop is CATSRREAGKQYF. The CDR3 DNA reads TGTGCCACCAGCCGTCGCGAGGCGGGCAAGCAGTACTTC.

This clonotype was recorded at least ten times. The chain carries TRBV4-1 and TRBJ2-5, with D possibly matching TRBD1 (5 bases). V lost 0 bases to trimming and J lost 0 bases, with 14 bases between them. This CDR3 comprises 17 residues. In germline, CDR1 is MGHRA, CDR2 YSYEKL. CDR3 sequence reads: CASSQDDPPGYQETQYF. CDR3 coding DNA: TGCGCCAGCAGCCAAGATGATCCCCCAGGGTACCAAGAGACCCAGTACTTC.

About this clonotype itself: A much larger clone differs from this one at a single base, so this may be a read error. The genes are TRBV5-6 and TRBJ2-1, with TRBD1 as a possible D gene (6 bases). The J call is doubtful: the DNA matches TRBJ2-7 better. The CDR3 runs 17 residues. Per germline, CDR1 SGHDT and CDR2 YYEEEE. CDR3 DNA sequence: TGTGCCAGCAGCTTGGCTAGATTGTACAGGGCCTCCAATGAGCAGTACTTC. Its protein is CASSLARLYRASNEQYF.

This clonotype has a handful of counts. Since a much larger clone is just one base distant, this may be a read error. The chain is built from TRBV11-2 and TRBJ2-4, with D perhaps given as TRBD1 or TRBD2 (5 bases each). TRBJ2-7 matches the DNA end more closely, so the J call is doubtful. Germline V lookup: CDR1 SGHAT, CDR2 FQNNGV. The CDR3 runs 15 residues. In DNA form, the CDR3 reads TGTGCCAGCAGCCTATGGGGGTCGGACTCCCACGAGCAGTACTTC. Protein sequence: CASSLWGSDSHEQYF.

The chain is built from TRBV5-1 and TRBJ2-1; D might be TRBD1 or TRBD2, each matching 5 bases. Germline values: CDR1 SGHRS, CDR2 YFSETQ. The CDR3 is made up of 17 amino acids. Trimming removed 1 base at V and 0 bases at J, with 14 bases between. The CDR3 DNA reads as TGCGCCAGCAGCTTGCAGGTGGGGGAGAGCTCCTACAATGAGCAGTTCTTC. It encodes CASSLQVGESSYNEQFF.

This chain connects TRBV6-1 to TRBJ1-5; 8 bases match TRBD1. V dropped 1 base and J dropped 3; count of bases not matched to a gene: 2. The CDR3 is 15 residues long. The germline V gene has CDR1 MNHNS and CDR2 SASEGT. CDR3 in DNA: TGTGCCAGCAGTGAAGGGACAGGGCCCAATCAGCCCCAGCATTTT. Translated: CASSEGTGPNQPQHF.

This clonotype was recorded at least ten times. The chain joins TRBV5-1 to TRBJ2-3; D is perhaps TRBD2 (5 bases). Germline CDR1 is SGHRS and CDR2 is YFSETQ. V was trimmed by 3 bases and J by 2 bases, leaving 13 bases between them. The CDR3 is 15 amino acids. CDR3 in DNA: TGCGCCAGCAGCTCCTTAGAGGGCTTCACAGATACGCAGTATTTT. Translating gives CASSSLEGFTDTQYF.

In this sample, this clonotype turned up many times. This sequence joins TRBV20-1 and TRBJ2-7; 7 positions agree with TRBD2. Trimming at V came to 3 bases and at J to 3 bases, leaving 11 bases not matched to a gene. CDR3 length: 15 amino acids. Germline CDR1 DFQATT, CDR2 SNEGSKA (reference sequence). The CDR3 DNA follows: TGCAGTGCTAGTGATTCCGGGACTATCAGCTACGAGCAGTACTTC. It codes for CSASDSGTISYEQYF.

A few counts support this clonotype. The rearrangement links TRBV20-1 to TRBJ2-4; no definite D call. Germline V lookup: CDR1 DFQATT, CDR2 SNEGSKA (reference sequence). The CDR3 covers 14 residues. V lost 2 bases and J 0 bases, leaving 8 bases between the germline ends. CDR3 coding DNA: TGCAGTGCTAGAATGGGCCTAGCCAAAAACATTCAGTACTTC. This translates into CSARMGLAKNIQYF.

This clonotype has only a few counts. V gene TRBV12-3 or TRBV12-4 combines with J gene TRBJ1-5; D might be TRBD1 (6 bases). V dropped 5 bases and J dropped 5 bases, with 13 bases sitting between them. CDR3 size: 14 residues. CDR3 protein: CASSPAGDDQPQHF. The CDR3 nucleotides are TGTGCCAGCAGTCCAGCAGGGGACGATCAGCCCCAGCATTTT.